These 17 T cell receptor beta chains share one sample of origin, sequenced in a study of shared clonotypes between healthy human individuals (dated by TCRdb to about 2020). The library was prepared using the immunoSEQ multiplex PCR assay. Drawn from immuneACCESS, this table holds only the in-frame rearrangements with V and J called that TCRdb kept. Clones are partly lost; checked studies trace under half to an unresolved V gene and leave the rest unexplained. The sample table contains about 2.3 million clones; only one count was recorded for about 90% of them. The top ten hold approximately 0.4% of the sample. Sequencing was done on a sample of naive CD4+ T cells from PBMCs. Read against the paper, the sample's cell subset or site label means: CD45RA+ positively selected. These receptors all stem from a man younger than 35 in good health. Some clones in this sample may be carry-over from other donors' samples.

The chain carries TRBV29-1 and TRBJ1-1; possibly TRBD1 for D (5 bases). Germline V lookup: CDR1 SQVTM, CDR2 ANQGSEA. This CDR3 region has 13 residues. With 4 bases removed from V and 4 bases from J, the gap between germline ends came to 13 bases. CDR3 sequence: CSVGRGFGTEAFF. DNA of the CDR3: TGCAGCGTTGGACGGGGGTTTGGCACTGAAGCTTTCTTT.

In regard to this clone: The same CDR3 also results from other DNA sequences found in this sample. J is TRBJ2-4 and V is TRBV30, with 15 bases lining up with TRBD2. CDR1 is GTSNPN and CDR2 is SVGIG in the germline V gene (reference sequence). This CDR3 is built from 18 residues. With 3 bases clipped from V and 6 bases from J, the junction kept 12 bases outside the gene matches. In DNA form, the CDR3 reads TGTGCCTGGAGCGCGGGACTAGCGGGAGGTGGTGGGGTAAACATTCAGTACTTC. Its translation: CAWSAGLAGGGGVNIQYF.

On this clone: Within the sample, other DNA sequences also encode this same CDR3. The rearrangement joins TRBV6-5 to TRBJ1-1, with a weak D call TRBD1 (5 bases). Germline values: CDR1 MNHEY, CDR2 SVGAGI. This CDR3 is 14 amino acids long. V was trimmed by 6 bases and J by 1 base, leaving 12 bases between them. CDR3 sequence (DNA): TGTGCCAGCAGCCAGCAGCAGGGGAACACTGAAGCTTTCTTT. Protein: CASSQQQGNTEAFF.

This chain uses TRBV10-3 with TRBJ2-1, with TRBD1 matching 8 bases. The CDR3 loop spans 12 amino acids. The V and J ends lost 6 bases and 7 bases, in that order; junction bases with no gene match: 2. In germline, CDR1 is ENHRY, CDR2 SYGVKD. The CDR3 loop reads CAISRQGNEQFF. In nucleotides, the CDR3 is TGTGCCATCAGCCGACAGGGGAATGAGCAGTTCTTC.

The genes are TRBV18 and TRBJ1-2, with a tentative D call TRBD1 (6 bases). Trimming took 3 bases from V and 4 from J, leaving 12 bases between them. The CDR3 is made up of 14 amino acids. Germline CDR1 is KGHSH and CDR2 is LQKENI. The CDR3, as DNA: TGTGCCAGCTCACCTCCCGGGACAACCTATGGCTACACCTTC. It yields the protein CASSPPGTTYGYTF.

The genes are TRBV6-1 and TRBJ1-2; no clear D. Germline V lookup: CDR1 MNHNS, CDR2 SASEGT. CDR3 length: 13 residues. Trimming cost V 1 base and J 5 bases, with 8 bases left between them. The CDR3 DNA reads TGTGCCAGCAGTGAAGGCAGTACTTATGGCTACACCTTC. As protein: CASSEGSTYGYTF.

The chain recombines TRBV4-2 with TRBJ2-5; D is possibly TRBD2 (5 bases). The CDR3 spans 13 residues. The germline V gene encodes CDR1 LGHNA and CDR2 YNFKEQ. V was trimmed by 4 bases and J by 1 base, leaving 7 bases between them. The CDR3 coding sequence is TGTGCCAGCAGCCCCGGACTCCAAGAGACCCAGTACTTC. Translated, it gives CASSPGLQETQYF.

The rearrangement uses TRBV7-9 and TRBJ1-4, with D possibly TRBD1 on 5 matching bases. The V gene lost 2 bases and the J gene lost 8 bases, with 18 bases spanning the gap. CDR1 SEHNR and CDR2 FQNEAQ come from the germline V gene (reference sequence). There are 16 residues in the CDR3. CDR3 DNA: TGTGCCAGCAGCTTAATCGCAGGGCCTAATGGCGAAAAACTGTTTTTT. Its protein is CASSLIAGPNGEKLFF.

This sequence joins TRBV28 and TRBJ2-5, with D tentatively TRBD2 (5 bases). There are 15 residues in the CDR3. CDR1 is MDHEN and CDR2 is SYDVKM in the germline V gene. The V and J ends lost 3 bases and 5 bases respectively, with 16 bases between them. CDR3 nucleotide sequence: TGTGCCAGCAGTTTGGCCCCCCCCTGGGAGGAGACCCAGTACTTC. This translates into CASSLAPPWEETQYF.

This clone appeared once. The V gene is TRBV12-1, the J gene TRBJ2-7; the DNA was not used to check the table's D call, TRBD2. TRBV12-1 is a documented pseudogene. This CDR3 has 16 residues. CDR3 region: CASNPLGAGGNGEQYF. CDR3 coding DNA: TGTGCCAGCAACCCTCTCGGCGCGGGCGGTAACGGCGAGCAGTACTTC.

A note on this clone: The sample holds other DNA sequences that translate to the same CDR3. The V call is TRBV28, the J call TRBJ1-1; no clear D. CDR3 size: 11 residues. V was cut by 5 bases and J by 6 bases, with 7 bases left in between. Germline V gene data show CDR1 as MDHEN and CDR2 as SYDVKM. The CDR3 is CASSPSAEAFF. The CDR3 DNA reads as TGTGCCAGCAGTCCCTCGGCTGAAGCTTTCTTT. The variable domain in full, completed from reference TRBV28 and TRBJ1-1, reads DVKVTQSSRYLVKRTGEKVFLECVQDMDHENMFWYRQDPGLGLRLIYFSYDVKMKEKGDIPEGYSVSREKKERFSLILESASTNQTSMYLCASSPSAEAFFGQGTRLTVV.

This chain joins TRBV4-1 and TRBJ2-5, with D perhaps matching TRBD1 or TRBD2 (5 bases each). There are 14 residues in the CDR3. V gave up 4 bases and J gave up 7 bases, with 16 bases separating them. Germline values: CDR1 MGHRA, CDR2 YSYEKL. This CDR3 reads CASSPGGGLGTQYF. The CDR3 DNA reads TGCGCCAGCAGCCCAGGTGGGGGTTTAGGGACCCAGTACTTC.

In its sample, this clone was seen a few times. V and J are TRBV18 and TRBJ2-7; 8 bases are shared with TRBD1. Per the germline V gene, CDR1 is KGHSH and CDR2 is LQKENI. The CDR3 is made up of 16 amino acids. The ends lost 6 bases at V and 0 bases at J; junction bases unmatched: 10. The CDR3 loop reads CASSSGQGGLSYEQYF. In DNA form, the CDR3 reads TGTGCCAGCTCGTCAGGACAGGGTGGCCTCTCCTACGAGCAGTACTTC.

V is TRBV28 and J is TRBJ1-4, with 8 bases identical to TRBD1. CDR1 and CDR2 from the germline V gene are MDHEN and SYDVKM. The CDR3 has 16 amino acids. V shed 6 bases, J shed 7 bases, and the junction held 13 bases outside the gene matches. The CDR3 spells CASSPTQDRVAEKLFF. The CDR3 nucleotides are TGTGCCAGCAGCCCGACCCAGGACAGGGTGGCTGAAAAACTGTTTTTT. Filled out from reference TRBV28 and TRBJ1-4, the complete variable domain reads DVKVTQSSRYLVKRTGEKVFLECVQDMDHENMFWYRQDPGLGLRLIYFSYDVKMKEKGDIPEGYSVSREKKERFSLILESASTNQTSMYLCASSPTQDRVAEKLFFGSGTQLSVL.

The chain couples TRBV11-2 to TRBJ2-7; the match to TRBD2 covers 16 bases. The junction had 11 bases not matched to a gene; V was cut back by 5 bases and J by 4 bases. The CDR3 covers 18 residues. Per germline, CDR1 SGHAT and CDR2 FQNNGV. CDR3 DNA: TGTGCCAGCAGCCCTAGGGGGACTAGCGGGAGGGCCTTGTACGAGCAGTACTTC. Amino acid sequence: CASSPRGTSGRALYEQYF.

This chain uses TRBV11-1 with TRBJ2-5; D call uncertain. The tail of the sequence fits TRBJ2-7 better, so the J call may be wrong. From germline, CDR1 is SGHAT and CDR2 FQDESV (reference sequence). CDR3 size: 13 residues. The CDR3 nucleotides are TGTGCCAGCAGCAGAGCAGTGCCCAACGAGCAGTACTTC. This encodes CASSRAVPNEQYF.

The V and J genes are TRBV7-2 and TRBJ1-2, with a possible D match to TRBD1 (5 bases). The germline V gene has CDR1 SGHTA and CDR2 FQGNSA. CDR3 length: 14 amino acids. The V end was cut by 6 bases, the J end by 0 bases, with 11 bases between. As DNA, the CDR3 is TGTGCCAGCAGTTGGGGCATCTCTAACTATGGCTACACCTTC. It encodes CASSWGISNYGYTF. Based on the CDR3 plus reference TRBV7-2 and TRBJ1-2, the full variable domain is GAGVSQSPSNKVTEKGKDVELRCDPISGHTALYWYRQSLGQGLEFLIYFQGNSAPDKSGLPSDRFSAERTGGSVSTLTIQRTQQEDSAVYLCASSWGISNYGYTFGSGTRLTVV.